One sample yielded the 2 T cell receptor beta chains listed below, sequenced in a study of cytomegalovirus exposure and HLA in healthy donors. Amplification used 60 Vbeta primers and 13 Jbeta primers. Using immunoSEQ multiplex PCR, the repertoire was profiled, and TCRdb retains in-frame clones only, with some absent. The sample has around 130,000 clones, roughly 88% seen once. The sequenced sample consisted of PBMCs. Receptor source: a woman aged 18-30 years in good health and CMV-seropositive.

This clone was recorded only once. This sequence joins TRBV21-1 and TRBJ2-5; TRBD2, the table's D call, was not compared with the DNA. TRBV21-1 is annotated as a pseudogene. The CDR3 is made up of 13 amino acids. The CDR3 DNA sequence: TGTGCCAGCAGCAAAGGCGTCCAAGAGACCCAGTACTTC. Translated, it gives CASSKGVQETQYF.

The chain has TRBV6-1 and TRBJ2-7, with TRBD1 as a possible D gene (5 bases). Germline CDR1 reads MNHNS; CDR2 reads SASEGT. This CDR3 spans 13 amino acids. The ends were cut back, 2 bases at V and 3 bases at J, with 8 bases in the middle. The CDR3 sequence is CASSERQHYEQYF. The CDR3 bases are TGTGCCAGCAGTGAAAGACAGCACTACGAGCAGTACTTC.